One and the same sample provided the 15 T cell receptor beta chains below, sequenced in a study of blood T cell repertoires in COVID-19. Repertoires were generated with immunoSEQ multiplex PCR, while TCRdb's copy carries only in-frame clones and drops some. This table holds a few hundred thousand clones, 85% found once. What was sequenced was PBMCs or T cells enriched from blood (not recorded which). The receptors shown here come from a woman between 45 and 60 years old who had recovered from COVID-19.

The chain joins TRBV29-1 to TRBJ2-1; perhaps TRBD1 as D (5 bases). CDR1 SQVTM and CDR2 ANQGSEA come from the germline V gene. The CDR3 sequence is 11 residues long. Trimming stripped 4 bases from V and 8 bases from J, with 9 bases between. The DNA for the CDR3 is TGCAGCGTTGCATTAGGGGATGAGCAGTTCTTC. It encodes CSVALGDEQFF.

The chain carries TRBV7-2 and TRBJ2-5; TRBD2 matches at 8 bases. Germline CDR1 reads SGHTA; CDR2 reads FQGNSA. The CDR3 runs 14 residues. The V segment lost 5 bases and the J segment 4 bases; nucleotides outside the gene matches: 6. CDR3 amino acids: CASSKSGSGETQYF. CDR3 DNA sequence: TGTGCCAGCAGCAAGAGCGGGAGTGGAGAGACCCAGTACTTC.

This chain connects TRBV20-1 to TRBJ2-5; no definite D call. The CDR3 contains 11 residues. Germline V gene lookup returns CDR1 DFQATT and CDR2 SNEGSKA (reference sequence). V lost 7 bases and J lost 4, with 10 bases in between. The DNA of the CDR3 is TGCAGTGTTCTAGATGTAGAGACCCAGTACTTC. Encoded protein: CSVLDVETQYF.

V and J are TRBV11-2 and TRBJ2-2, with D hard to call. Germline V CDR1 and CDR2: SGHAT, FQNNGV. The V gene lost 7 bases and the J gene lost 6 bases, with 15 bases spanning the gap. The CDR3 sequence is 14 residues long. The CDR3 DNA sequence: TGTGCCAGCAATGCGATTAAAATCCCCGGGGAGCTGTTTTTT. It codes for CASNAIKIPGELFF.

The count of this clone is one. This chain connects TRBV28 to TRBJ1-3; the D gene is possibly TRBD1 (5 bases). V was cut by 6 bases and J by 8 bases, with 14 bases left in between. The CDR3 sequence is 13 residues long. In germline, CDR1 is MDHEN, CDR2 SYDVKM. The CDR3, as DNA: TGTGCCAGCAGGGGGCCCTGGGATGACACCATATATTTT. The encoded protein is CASRGPWDDTIYF.

Concerning this clone itself: The junction differs from germline at one of its ends, possibly a read error. V gene TRBV6-1 combines with J gene TRBJ1-5; D not certain. CDR1 is MNHNS and CDR2 is SASEGT in the germline V gene. The CDR3 extends over 14 amino acids. The CDR3 region has the DNA TGTGCCAGCAGCGAAGCCCCTAAGTCTCAGCCCCAGCATTTT. Translated, it gives CASSEAPKSQPQHF.

V and J are TRBV29-1 and TRBJ1-1; 8 positions match TRBD1. This CDR3 is built from 13 residues. V lost 5 bases, J lost 5 bases, and 7 bases stayed unmatched. The V gene's germline CDR1 is SQVTM and CDR2 ANQGSEA. In nucleotides, the CDR3 is TGCAGCGTTAGCAGGGGGCTGCGGACTGAAGCTTTCTTT. Translation: CSVSRGLRTEAFF.

The CDR3 reads CASSLAGEYTEAFF. Written as DNA, the CDR3 is TGCGCCAGCAGCTTGGCAGGGGAGTACACTGAAGCTTTCTTT. The genes are TRBV5-1 and TRBJ1-1; tentatively, D is TRBD1 (6 bases). The CDR3 loop spans 14 amino acids. V lost 0 bases, J lost 3 bases, and 9 bases lay in between. Germline-derived CDR1 and CDR2 are SGHRS and YFSETQ.

The rearrangement links TRBV2 to TRBJ1-6; D possibly corresponds to TRBD1 (6 bases). CDR1 SNHLY and CDR2 FYNNEI come from the germline V gene. The length of the CDR3 is 13 residues. Trimming left V 6 bases short and J 9 bases short, with 12 bases between. CDR3 sequence reads: CASRRGLSSPLHF. The CDR3 DNA follows: TGTGCCAGCAGGAGGGGGTTAAGTTCACCCCTCCACTTT.

Details on this clone: Within the sample, other DNA sequences also encode this same CDR3. The chain employs TRBV15 and TRBJ1-3; a weak D match, TRBD1 (5 bases). From germline, CDR1 is LNHNV and CDR2 YYDKDF (reference sequence). V was cut by 1 base and J by 2 bases, with 6 bases left in between. The CDR3 is 14 amino acids. DNA of the CDR3: TGTGCCACCAGCAGAGCAGGGACTGGAAACACCATATATTTT. This gives the protein CATSRAGTGNTIYF.

V is TRBV5-4 and J is TRBJ2-7; D remains unclear. CDR1 is SGHNT and CDR2 is YYREEE in the germline V gene (reference sequence). V lost 1 base to trimming and J lost 7 bases, with 15 bases between them. The length of the CDR3 is 14 residues. In DNA, the CDR3 is TGTGCCAGCAGCTTGTCCAGCGCCACGAGGGAGCAGTACTTC. Encoded protein: CASSLSSATREQYF.

This sequence joins TRBV30 and TRBJ2-7; 7 bases map to TRBD1. The CDR3 extends over 13 amino acids. V was pared by 2 bases and J by 4 bases, with 5 bases of the junction left unmatched. Germline V gives CDR1 GTSNPN, CDR2 SVGIG (reference sequence). CDR3 in DNA: TGTGCCTGGAGTCAGGACAGGAGATACGAGCAGTACTTC. It translates to CAWSQDRRYEQYF.

This clone has just one count. The chain employs TRBV10-1 and TRBJ1-4; 8 bases agree with TRBD1. The CDR3 spans 11 residues. Looked up from germline, CDR1 is WNHNN and CDR2 is SYGVQD (reference sequence). The V and J ends lost 10 bases and 7 bases, in that order; junction bases with no gene match: 2. CDR3: CATGQGEKLFF. In nucleotides, the CDR3 is TGCGCCACCGGACAGGGTGAAAAACTGTTTTTT.

The J gene is TRBJ2-1, the V gene TRBV3-1 (or the pseudogene TRBV3-2); 7 positions agree with TRBD2. The CDR3 has 18 residues. With 2 bases clipped from V and 3 bases from J, the junction kept 13 bases outside the gene matches. CDR1 is LGHDT and CDR2 is YNNKEL in the germline V gene (reference sequence). The CDR3: CASSQLLPGIAGYNEQFF. CDR3 coding DNA: TGTGCCAGCAGCCAACTACTCCCGGGGATAGCGGGCTACAATGAGCAGTTCTTC.

The V call is TRBV6-5, the J call TRBJ2-7; TRBD2 might be the D (5 bases). The length of the CDR3 is 15 residues. Germline CDR1 reads MNHEY; CDR2 reads SVGAGI. V lost 1 base, J lost 0 bases, and 10 bases lay in between. The CDR3 loop reads CASSYFGGLSYEQYF. For the CDR3, the DNA is TGTGCCAGCAGTTACTTCGGAGGTCTCTCCTACGAGCAGTACTTC.